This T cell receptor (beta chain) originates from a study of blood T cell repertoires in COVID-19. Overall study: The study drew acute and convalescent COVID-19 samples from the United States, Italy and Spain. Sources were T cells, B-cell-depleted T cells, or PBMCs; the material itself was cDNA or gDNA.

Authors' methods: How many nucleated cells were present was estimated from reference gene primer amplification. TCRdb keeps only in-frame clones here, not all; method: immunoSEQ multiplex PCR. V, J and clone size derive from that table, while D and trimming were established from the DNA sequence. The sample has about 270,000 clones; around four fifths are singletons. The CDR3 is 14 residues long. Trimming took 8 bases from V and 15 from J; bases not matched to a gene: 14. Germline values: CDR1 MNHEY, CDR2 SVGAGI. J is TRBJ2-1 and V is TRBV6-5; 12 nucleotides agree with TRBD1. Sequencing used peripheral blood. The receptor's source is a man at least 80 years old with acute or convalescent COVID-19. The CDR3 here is CASLAGTGGKFRFF. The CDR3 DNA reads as TGTGCCAGCCTGGCCGGGACAGGGGGCAAATTTAGGTTCTTC.